Listed below are T cell receptor beta chains from one sample, sequenced in a study of Ad26.COV2.S vaccination and SARS-CoV-2 variants. Sequencing used immunoSEQ multiplex PCR; TCRdb keeps in-frame clones, though not all of them. The sample lists fewer than 600,000 clones; 80% to 90% were seen once. The sequencing used peripheral blood, collected in a trial of Ad26.COV2.S vaccine versus placebo. The receptors come from a person between 18 and 60 years old who received the Ad26.COV2.S COVID-19 vaccine or a placebo. The conserved cysteine and the conserved F or W are not part of the CDR3 here. Rows may omit the clone size; those that give it use once, few, many or a size class.

size	J	V	CDR3
once	TRBJ2-2	TRBV7-3	ASSPGTGTLTGELF
NA	TRBJ1-6	TRBV5-1	ASSLGDRDYSPLH
NA	TRBJ2-3	TRBV5-1	ASCTGGYETDTQY
NA	TRBJ2-1	TRBV9	ASSVATTTMNEQF
NA	TRBJ1-6	TRBV7-2	ASSVDRANSPLH
once	TRBJ2-3	TRBV30	AWAQVPGTDTQY
NA	TRBJ2-2	TRBV27	ASSLSRGVKNTGELF
NA	TRBJ1-2	TRBV11-2	ASSLGQRYGYT
NA	TRBJ2-7	TRBV11-2	ASSLGGDYEQY
NA	TRBJ1-1	TRBV27	ASLSTGVPEAF
once	TRBJ2-2	TRBV11-2	ASSLRAGELF
NA	TRBJ2-7	TRBV28	ASSRLGGTGGEQY
NA	TRBJ1-4	TRBV27	ASRPGQLNEKLF
NA	TRBJ1-1	TRBV7-2	ASSLVQGAATEAF
NA	TRBJ2-3	TRBV7-9	ASSLGAGRTDTQY
once	TRBJ1-6	TRBV19	ASTPRLGQTNSPLH
NA	TRBJ1-2	TRBV7-9	ASSQLRGTSGYT
once	TRBJ2-7	TRBV9	ASSVGGGEQY
NA	TRBJ1-2	TRBV7-2	ASSFRGNYGYT
NA	TRBJ1-3	TRBV7-9	ASSPQGTSSGNTIY
NA	TRBJ2-7	TRBV5-1	ASKGSGDLGQQY